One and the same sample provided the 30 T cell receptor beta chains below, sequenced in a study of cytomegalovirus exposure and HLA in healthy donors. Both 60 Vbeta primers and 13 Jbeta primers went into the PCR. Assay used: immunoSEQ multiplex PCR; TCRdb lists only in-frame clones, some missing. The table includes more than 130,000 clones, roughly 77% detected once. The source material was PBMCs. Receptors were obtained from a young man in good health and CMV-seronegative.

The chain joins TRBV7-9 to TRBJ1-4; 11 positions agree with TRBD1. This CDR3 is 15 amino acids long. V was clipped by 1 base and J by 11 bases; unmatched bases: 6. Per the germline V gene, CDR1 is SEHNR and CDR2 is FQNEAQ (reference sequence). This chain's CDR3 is CASSLGTGGVRKLFF. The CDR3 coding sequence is TGTGCCAGCAGCTTAGGGACAGGGGGCGTTCGGAAACTGTTTTTT.

The DNA for the CDR3 is TGTGCCAGCTCACCTCTGAGCGGGCCCCTTTACAATGAGCAGTTCTTC. It is translated as CASSPLSGPLYNEQFF. The rearrangement links TRBV18 to TRBJ2-1, with a weak D call TRBD2 (6 bases). The germline CDR1 and CDR2 sequences are KGHSH and LQKENI. The germline V and J ends were trimmed by 3 bases and 4 bases, with 16 bases remaining between them. The CDR3 spans 16 residues.

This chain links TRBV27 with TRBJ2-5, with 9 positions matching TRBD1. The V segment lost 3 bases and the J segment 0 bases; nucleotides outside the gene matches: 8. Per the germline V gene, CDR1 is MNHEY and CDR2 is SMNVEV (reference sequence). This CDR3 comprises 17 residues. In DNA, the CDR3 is TGTGCCAGCAGTTTGTCGGGACAGGGACCCTACCAAGAGACCCAGTACTTC. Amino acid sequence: CASSLSGQGPYQETQYF.

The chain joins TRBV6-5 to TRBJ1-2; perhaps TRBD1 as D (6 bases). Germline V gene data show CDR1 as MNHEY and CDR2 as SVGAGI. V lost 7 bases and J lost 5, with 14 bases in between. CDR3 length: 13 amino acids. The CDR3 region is CASTRSRGYGYTF. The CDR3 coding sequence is TGTGCCAGCACCCGATCCAGGGGTTATGGCTACACCTTC.

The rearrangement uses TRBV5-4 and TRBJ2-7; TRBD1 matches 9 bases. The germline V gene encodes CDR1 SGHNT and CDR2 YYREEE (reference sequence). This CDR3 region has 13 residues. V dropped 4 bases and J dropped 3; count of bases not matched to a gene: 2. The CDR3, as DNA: TGTGCCAGCAGCATGGGACAGGGCTACGAGCAGTACTTC. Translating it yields CASSMGQGYEQYF.

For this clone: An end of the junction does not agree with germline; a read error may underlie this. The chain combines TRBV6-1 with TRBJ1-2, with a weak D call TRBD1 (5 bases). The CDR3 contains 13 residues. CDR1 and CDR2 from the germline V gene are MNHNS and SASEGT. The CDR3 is CASSVRTPYGYPF. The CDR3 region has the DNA TGTGCCAGCAGTGTGAGGACACCCTATGGCTACCCCTTC.

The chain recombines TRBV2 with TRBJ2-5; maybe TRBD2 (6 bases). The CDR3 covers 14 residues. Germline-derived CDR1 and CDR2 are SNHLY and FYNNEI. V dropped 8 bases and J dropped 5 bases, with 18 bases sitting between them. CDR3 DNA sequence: TGTGCCAGCTGGGGACTTACCACCAAGGAGACCCAGTACTTC. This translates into CASWGLTTKETQYF.

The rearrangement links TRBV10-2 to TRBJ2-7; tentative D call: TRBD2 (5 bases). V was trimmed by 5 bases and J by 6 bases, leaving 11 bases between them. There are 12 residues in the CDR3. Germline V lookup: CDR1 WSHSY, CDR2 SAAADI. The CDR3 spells CASSIRGREQYF. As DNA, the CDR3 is TGCGCCAGCAGTATCCGGGGTCGCGAGCAGTACTTC.

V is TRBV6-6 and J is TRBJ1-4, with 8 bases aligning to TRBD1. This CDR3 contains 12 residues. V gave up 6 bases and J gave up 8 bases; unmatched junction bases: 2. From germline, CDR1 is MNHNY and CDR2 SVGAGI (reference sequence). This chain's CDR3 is CASSRQGEKLFF. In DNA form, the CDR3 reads TGTGCCAGCAGCAGACAGGGGGAAAAACTGTTTTTT.

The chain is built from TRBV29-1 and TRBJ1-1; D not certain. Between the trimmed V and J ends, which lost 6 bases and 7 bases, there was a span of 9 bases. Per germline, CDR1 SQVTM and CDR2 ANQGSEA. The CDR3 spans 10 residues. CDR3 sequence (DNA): TGCAGCGTCGTAGCGGGTGAAGCTTTCTTT. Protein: CSVVAGEAFF.

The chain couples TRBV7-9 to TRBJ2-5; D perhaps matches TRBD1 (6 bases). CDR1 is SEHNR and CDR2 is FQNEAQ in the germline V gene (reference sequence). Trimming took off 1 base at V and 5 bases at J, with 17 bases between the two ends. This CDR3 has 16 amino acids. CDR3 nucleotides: TGTGCCAGCAGCTTAGAATTCCAAGGGGGTAGGGAGACCCAGTACTTC. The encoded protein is CASSLEFQGGRETQYF. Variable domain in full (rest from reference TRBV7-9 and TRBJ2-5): DTGVSQNPRHKITKRGQNVTFRCDPISEHNRLYWYRQTLGQGPEFLTYFQNEAQLEKSRLLSDRFSAERPKGSFSTLEIQRTEQGDSAMYLCASSLEFQGGRETQYFGPGTRLLVL.

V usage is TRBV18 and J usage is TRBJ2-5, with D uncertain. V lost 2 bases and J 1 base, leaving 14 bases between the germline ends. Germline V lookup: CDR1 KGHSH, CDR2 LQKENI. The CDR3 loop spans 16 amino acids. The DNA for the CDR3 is TGTGCCAGCTCACCAAATTTCGACCGAGGCCAAGAGACCCAGTACTTC. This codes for CASSPNFDRGQETQYF.

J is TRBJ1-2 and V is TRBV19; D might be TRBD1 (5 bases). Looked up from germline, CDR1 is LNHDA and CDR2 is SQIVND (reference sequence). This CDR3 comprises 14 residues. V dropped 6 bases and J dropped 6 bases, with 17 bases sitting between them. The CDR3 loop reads CASSRGGVRDGYTF. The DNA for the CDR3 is TGTGCCAGTAGCCGGGGCGGGGTTCGCGATGGCTACACCTTC.

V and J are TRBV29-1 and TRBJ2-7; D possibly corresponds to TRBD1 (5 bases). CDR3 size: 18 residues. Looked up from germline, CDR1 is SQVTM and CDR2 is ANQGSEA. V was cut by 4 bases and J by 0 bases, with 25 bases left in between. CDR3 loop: CSVAHSGHAVRTSYEQYF. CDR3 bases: TGCAGCGTTGCCCACTCCGGACACGCTGTACGAACCTCCTACGAGCAGTACTTC.

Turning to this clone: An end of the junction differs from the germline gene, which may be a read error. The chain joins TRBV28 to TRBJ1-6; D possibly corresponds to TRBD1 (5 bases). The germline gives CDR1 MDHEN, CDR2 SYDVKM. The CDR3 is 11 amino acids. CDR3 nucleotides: TGTGCCAGCAGCTCGGACAATATTCTCAACTTT. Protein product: CASSSDNILNF. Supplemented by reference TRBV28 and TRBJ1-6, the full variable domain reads DVKVTQSSRYLVKRTGEKVFLECVQDMDHENMFWYRQDPGLGLRLIYFSYDVKMKEKGDIPEGYSVSREKKERFSLILESASTNQTSMYLCASSSDNILNFGNGTRLTVT.

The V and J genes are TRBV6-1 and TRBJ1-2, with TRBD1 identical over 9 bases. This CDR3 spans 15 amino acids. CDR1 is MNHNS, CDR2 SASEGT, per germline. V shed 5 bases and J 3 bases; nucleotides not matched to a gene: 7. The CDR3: CASSSQQGADYGYTF. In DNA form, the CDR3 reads TGTGCCAGCAGTTCTCAACAGGGGGCAGACTATGGCTACACCTTC.

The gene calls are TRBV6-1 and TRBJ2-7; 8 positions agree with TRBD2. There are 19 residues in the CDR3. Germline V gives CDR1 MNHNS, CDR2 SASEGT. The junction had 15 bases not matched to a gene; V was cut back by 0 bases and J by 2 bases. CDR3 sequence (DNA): TGTGCCAGCAGTGAAGCTTCCCCAGGGATAGCGGGACTTCCCTACGAGCAGTACTTC. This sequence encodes CASSEASPGIAGLPYEQYF.

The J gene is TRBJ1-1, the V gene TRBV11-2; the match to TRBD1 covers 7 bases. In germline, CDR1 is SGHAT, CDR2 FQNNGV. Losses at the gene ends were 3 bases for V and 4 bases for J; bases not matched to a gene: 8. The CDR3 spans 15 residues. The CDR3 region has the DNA TGTGCCAGCAGCTTTTCTGGTGCAGGGGGCACTGAAGCTTTCTTT. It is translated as CASSFSGAGGTEAFF.

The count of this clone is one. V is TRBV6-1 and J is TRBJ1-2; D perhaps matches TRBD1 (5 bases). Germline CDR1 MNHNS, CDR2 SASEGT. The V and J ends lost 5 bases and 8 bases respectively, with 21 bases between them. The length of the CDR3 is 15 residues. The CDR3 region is CASSPSRGAHRGYTF. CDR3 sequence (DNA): TGTGCCAGCAGTCCTTCACGCGGGGCACATCGGGGCTACACCTTC.

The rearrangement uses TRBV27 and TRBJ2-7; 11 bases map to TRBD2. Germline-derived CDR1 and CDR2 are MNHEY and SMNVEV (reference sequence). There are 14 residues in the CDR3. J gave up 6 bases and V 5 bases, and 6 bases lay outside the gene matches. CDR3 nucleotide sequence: TGTGCCAGCAGTCGTAGCGGGAGGGCCCTCGAGCAGTACTTC. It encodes CASSRSGRALEQYF.

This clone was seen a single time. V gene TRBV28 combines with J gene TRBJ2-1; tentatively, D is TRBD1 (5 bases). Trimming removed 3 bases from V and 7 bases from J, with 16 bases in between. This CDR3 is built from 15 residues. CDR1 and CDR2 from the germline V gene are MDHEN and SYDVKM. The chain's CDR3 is CASSFPRVIGNEQFF. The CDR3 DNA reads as TGTGCCAGCAGTTTCCCCAGGGTTATTGGAAATGAGCAGTTCTTC.

In nucleotides, the CDR3 is TGTGCCAGCACCCCTCGGGGTGACGGGGAGCTGTTTTTT. Residues: CASTPRGDGELFF. V usage is TRBV7-9 and J usage is TRBJ2-2, with D maybe TRBD2 (5 bases). Germline V CDR1 and CDR2: SEHNR, FQNEAQ (reference sequence). This CDR3 spans 13 amino acids. V was shortened by 7 bases and J by 7 bases, with 13 bases between the two germline ends.

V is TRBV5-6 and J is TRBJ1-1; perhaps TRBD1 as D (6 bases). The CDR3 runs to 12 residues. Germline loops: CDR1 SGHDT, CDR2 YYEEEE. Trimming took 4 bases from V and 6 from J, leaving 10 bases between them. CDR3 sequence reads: CASSRTDSEAFF. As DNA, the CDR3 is TGTGCCAGCAGCCGGACAGATTCTGAAGCTTTCTTT.

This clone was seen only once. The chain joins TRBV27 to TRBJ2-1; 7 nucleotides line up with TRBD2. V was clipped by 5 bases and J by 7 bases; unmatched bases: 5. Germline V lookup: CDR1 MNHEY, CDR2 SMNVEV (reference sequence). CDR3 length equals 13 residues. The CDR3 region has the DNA TGTGCCAGCAGTAGCGGGATACCGAATGAGCAGTTCTTC. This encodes CASSSGIPNEQFF.

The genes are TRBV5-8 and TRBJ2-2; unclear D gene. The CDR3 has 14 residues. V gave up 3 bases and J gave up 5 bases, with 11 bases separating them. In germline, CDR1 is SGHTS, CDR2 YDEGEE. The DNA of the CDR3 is TGTGCCAGCAGCTCGGCATTCAGGACCGGGGAGCTGTTTTTT. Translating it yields CASSSAFRTGELFF. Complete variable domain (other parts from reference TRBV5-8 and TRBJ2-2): EAGVTQSPTHLIKTRGQQATLRCSPISGHTSVYWYQQALGLGLQFLLWYDEGEERNRGNFPPRFSGRQFPNYSSELNVNALELEDSALYLCASSSAFRTGELFFGEGSRLTVL.

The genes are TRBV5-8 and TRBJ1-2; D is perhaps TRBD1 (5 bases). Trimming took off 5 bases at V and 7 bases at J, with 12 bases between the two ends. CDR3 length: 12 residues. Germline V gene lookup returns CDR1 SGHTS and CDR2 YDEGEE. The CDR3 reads CASSRITGGYTF. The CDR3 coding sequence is TGTGCCAGCAGTCGAATCACAGGTGGCTACACCTTC.

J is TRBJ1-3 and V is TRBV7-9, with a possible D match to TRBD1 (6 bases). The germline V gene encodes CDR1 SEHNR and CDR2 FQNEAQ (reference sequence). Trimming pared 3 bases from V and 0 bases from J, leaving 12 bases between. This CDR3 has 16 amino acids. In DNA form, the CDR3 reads TGTGCCAGCAGCTTTCCAACAGGGAGCTCTGGAAACACCATATATTTT. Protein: CASSFPTGSSGNTIYF.

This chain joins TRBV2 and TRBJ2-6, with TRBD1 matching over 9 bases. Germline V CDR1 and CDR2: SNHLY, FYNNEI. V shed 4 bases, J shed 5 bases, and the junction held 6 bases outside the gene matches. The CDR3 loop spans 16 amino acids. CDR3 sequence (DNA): TGTGCCAGCAGTGCAAACAGGGGGCTTAGGGCCAACGTCCTGACTTTC. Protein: CASSANRGLRANVLTF.

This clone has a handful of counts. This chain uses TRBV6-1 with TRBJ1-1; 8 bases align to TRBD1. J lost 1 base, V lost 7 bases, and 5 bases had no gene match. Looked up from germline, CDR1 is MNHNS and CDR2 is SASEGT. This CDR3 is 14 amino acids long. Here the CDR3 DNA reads TGTGCCAGCACCCAGGGGGCTCGGAACACTGAAGCTTTCTTT. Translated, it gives CASTQGARNTEAFF.

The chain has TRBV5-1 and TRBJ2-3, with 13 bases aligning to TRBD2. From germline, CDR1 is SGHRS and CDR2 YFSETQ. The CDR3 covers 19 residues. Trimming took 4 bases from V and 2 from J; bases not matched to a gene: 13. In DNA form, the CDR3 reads TGCGCCAGCAGCAAGGGACTAGCGGGAAATCTAAGGTTCACAGATACGCAGTATTTT. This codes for CASSKGLAGNLRFTDTQYF. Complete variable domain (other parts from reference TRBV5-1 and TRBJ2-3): KAGVTQTPRYLIKTRGQQVTLSCSPISGHRSVSWYQQTPGQGLQFLFEYFSETQRNKGNFPGRFSGRQFSNSRSEMNVSTLELGDSALYLCASSKGLAGNLRFTDTQYFGPGTRLTVL.